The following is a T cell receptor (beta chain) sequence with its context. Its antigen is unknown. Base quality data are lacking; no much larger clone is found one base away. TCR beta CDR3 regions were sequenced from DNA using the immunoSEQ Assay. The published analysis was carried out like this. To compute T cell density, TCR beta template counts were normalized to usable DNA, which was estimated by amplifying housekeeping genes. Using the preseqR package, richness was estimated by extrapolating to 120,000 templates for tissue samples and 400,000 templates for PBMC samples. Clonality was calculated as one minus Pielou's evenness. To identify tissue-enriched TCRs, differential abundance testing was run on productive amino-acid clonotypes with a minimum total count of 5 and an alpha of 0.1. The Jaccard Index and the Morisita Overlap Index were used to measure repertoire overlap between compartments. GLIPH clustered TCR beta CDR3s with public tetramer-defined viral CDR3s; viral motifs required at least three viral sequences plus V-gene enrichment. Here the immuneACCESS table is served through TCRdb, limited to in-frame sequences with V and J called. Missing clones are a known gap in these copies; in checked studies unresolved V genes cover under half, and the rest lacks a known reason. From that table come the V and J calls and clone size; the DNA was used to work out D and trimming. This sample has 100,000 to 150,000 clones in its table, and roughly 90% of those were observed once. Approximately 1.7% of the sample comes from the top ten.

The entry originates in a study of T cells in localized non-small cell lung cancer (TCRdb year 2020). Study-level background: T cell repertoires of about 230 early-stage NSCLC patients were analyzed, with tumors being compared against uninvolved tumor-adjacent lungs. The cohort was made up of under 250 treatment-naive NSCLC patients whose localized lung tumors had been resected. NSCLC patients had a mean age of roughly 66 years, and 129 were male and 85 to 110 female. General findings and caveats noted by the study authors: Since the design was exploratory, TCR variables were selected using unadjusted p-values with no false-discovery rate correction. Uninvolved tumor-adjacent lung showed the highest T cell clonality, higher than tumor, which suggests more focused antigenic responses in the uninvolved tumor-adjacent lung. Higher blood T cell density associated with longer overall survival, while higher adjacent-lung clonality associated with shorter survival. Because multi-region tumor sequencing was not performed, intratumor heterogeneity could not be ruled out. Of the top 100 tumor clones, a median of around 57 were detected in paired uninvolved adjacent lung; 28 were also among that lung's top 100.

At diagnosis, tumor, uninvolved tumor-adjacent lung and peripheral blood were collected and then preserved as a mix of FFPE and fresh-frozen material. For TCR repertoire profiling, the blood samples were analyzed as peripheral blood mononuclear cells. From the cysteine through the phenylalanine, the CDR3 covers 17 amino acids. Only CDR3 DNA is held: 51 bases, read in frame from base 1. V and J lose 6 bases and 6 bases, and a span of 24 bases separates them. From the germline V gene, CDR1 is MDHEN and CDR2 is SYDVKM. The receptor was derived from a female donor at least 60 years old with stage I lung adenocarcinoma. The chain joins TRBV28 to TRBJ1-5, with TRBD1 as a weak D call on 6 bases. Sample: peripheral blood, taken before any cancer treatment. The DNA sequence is TGTGCCAGCAGCCGCCCGGGGACATCTCGAGTAGGTCAGCCCCAGCATTTT. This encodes CASSRPGTSRVGQPQHF.